The 31 T cell receptor beta chains reported below all come from one sample, sequenced in a study of blood T cell repertoires in COVID-19. Sequencing was performed with immunoSEQ multiplex PCR; in TCRdb, only in-frame clones are kept and a portion is missing. This table holds fewer than 350,000 clones, roughly nine tenths found once. The sequenced material came from PBMCs or T cells enriched from blood (not recorded which). These TCRs come from a man aged 60 to 75 who had recovered from COVID-19.

V is TRBV24-1 and J is TRBJ1-5; 7 bases map to TRBD1. The CDR3 sequence is 14 residues long. Trimming at V came to 3 bases and at J to 6 bases, leaving 4 bases not matched to a gene. Germline values: CDR1 KGHDR, CDR2 SFDVKD. The CDR3 loop reads CATSDGPGGQPQHF. DNA of the CDR3: TGTGCCACCAGTGATGGGCCAGGGGGTCAGCCCCAGCATTTT.

The chain couples TRBV30 to TRBJ1-2; D unclear. The ends were cut back, 0 bases at V and 5 bases at J, with 7 bases in the middle. Per germline, CDR1 GTSNPN and CDR2 SVGIG (reference sequence). The CDR3 covers 12 residues. As DNA, the CDR3 is TGTGCCTGGAGTGTACAATGGTATGGCTACACCTTC. Residues: CAWSVQWYGYTF. The whole variable domain, remainder taken from reference TRBV30 and TRBJ1-2, is SQTIHQWPATLVQPVGSPLSLECTVEGTSNPNLYWYRQAAGRGLQLLFYSVGIGQISSEVPQNLSASRPQDRQFILSSKKLLLSDSGFYLCAWSVQWYGYTFGSGTRLTVV.

The chain recombines TRBV5-6 with TRBJ2-5; 9 bases are shared with TRBD2. The ends lost 5 bases at V and 3 bases at J; junction bases unmatched: 5. The CDR3 runs 14 residues. Germline V lookup: CDR1 SGHDT, CDR2 YYEEEE. The CDR3 nucleotides are TGTGCCAGCAGAGCGGGAGGAAGAAAAGAGACCCAGTACTTC. Translating it yields CASRAGGRKETQYF.

The V and J genes are TRBV19 and TRBJ1-2, with D unclear. In germline, CDR1 is LNHDA, CDR2 SQIVND (reference sequence). V gave up 6 bases and J gave up 4 bases, with 15 bases separating them. The CDR3 runs to 14 residues. The CDR3 DNA is TGTGCCAGTAGACAGCCCTCTCTTATCTATGGCTACACCTTC. Translating gives CASRQPSLIYGYTF.

The CDR3 DNA is TGTGCCAGCAACCGGTCCCGAGGCGGGGAAAAACTGTTTTTT. This sequence encodes CASNRSRGGEKLFF. The chain recombines TRBV25-1 with TRBJ1-4; D gene unclear. Trimming stripped 7 bases from V and 8 bases from J, with 17 bases between. There are 14 residues in the CDR3. Germline values: CDR1 MGHDK, CDR2 SYGVNS. Full variable domain (missing parts from reference TRBV25-1 and TRBJ1-4): EADIYQTPRYLVIGTGKKITLECSQTMGHDKMYWYQQDPGMELHLIHYSYGVNSTEKGDLSSESTVSRIRTEHFPLTLESARPSHTSQYLCASNRSRGGEKLFFGSGTQLSVL.

This chain connects TRBV6-5 to TRBJ2-7; the D gene is possibly TRBD1 (5 bases). The CDR3 totals 15 residues. CDR1 and CDR2 from the germline V gene are MNHEY and SVGAGI. Between the trimmed V and J ends, which lost 7 bases and 0 bases, there was a span of 16 bases. The CDR3 reads CASTHDPQGSYEQYF. CDR3 nucleotide sequence: TGTGCCAGCACCCATGACCCGCAGGGCTCCTACGAGCAGTACTTC.

This clone was found once. The gene calls are TRBV2 and TRBJ2-7; D is undetermined. Looked up from germline, CDR1 is SNHLY and CDR2 is FYNNEI. Trimming cost V 3 bases and J 3 bases, with 3 bases left between them. This CDR3 region has 11 residues. The CDR3 sequence is CASSDFYEQYF. CDR3 sequence (DNA): TGTGCCAGCAGTGACTTCTACGAGCAGTACTTC. The full variable domain, in which reference TRBV2 and TRBJ2-7 provide the parts outside the CDR3, is EPEVTQTPSHQVTQMGQEVILRCVPISNHLYFYWYRQILGQKVEFLVSFYNNEISEKSEIFDDQFSVERPDGSNFTLKIRSTKLEDSAMYFCASSDFYEQYFGPGTRLTVT.

This clone has only one observation. The genes are TRBV18 and TRBJ2-1, with 12 positions matching TRBD2. V dropped 4 bases and J dropped 2; count of bases not matched to a gene: 3. Germline V gene lookup returns CDR1 KGHSH and CDR2 LQKENI. CDR3 length: 16 residues. CDR3 region: CASSRGLAGTYNEQFF. The CDR3 DNA reads as TGTGCCAGCTCACGAGGACTAGCGGGGACCTACAATGAGCAGTTCTTC.

This clone has just a few counts. The gene calls are TRBV20-1 and TRBJ1-5; D may be TRBD1 (6 bases). The CDR3 has 15 amino acids. V was shortened by 3 bases and J by 0 bases, with 12 bases between the two germline ends. In germline, CDR1 is DFQATT, CDR2 SNEGSKA (reference sequence). The CDR3 DNA is TGCAGTGCTAGTAGGGACAAAAATAGCAATCAGCCCCAGCATTTT. It is translated as CSASRDKNSNQPQHF.

V usage is TRBV7-9 and J usage is TRBJ2-2; TRBD1 matches at 8 bases. The germline gives CDR1 SEHNR, CDR2 FQNEAQ (reference sequence). The ends lost 5 bases at V and 3 bases at J; junction bases unmatched: 8. The CDR3 is made up of 16 amino acids. The CDR3 DNA sequence: TGTGCCAGCAGCGGACAGCCAGGGGGCGACACCGGGGAGCTGTTTTTT. Translated: CASSGQPGGDTGELFF.

V usage is TRBV5-5 and J usage is TRBJ2-1; 8 bases are shared with TRBD2. Germline V CDR1 and CDR2: SGHKS, YYEKEE (reference sequence). The CDR3 spans 16 residues. V trimming: 0 bases; J trimming: 2 bases; junction bases outside the gene matches: 4. CDR3 DNA: TGTGCCAGCAGCTTGGAACTTAGCGGGACCTACAATGAGCAGTTCTTC. Its translation is CASSLELSGTYNEQFF.

The chain uses TRBV6-5 and TRBJ1-6, with TRBD1 identical over 7 bases. There are 15 residues in the CDR3. The ends lost 2 bases at V and 6 bases at J; junction bases unmatched: 4. Germline V gives CDR1 MNHEY, CDR2 SVGAGI. In DNA, the CDR3 is TGTGCCAGCAGTTACAGGGGGACAGCTAATTCACCCCTCCACTTT. Translated, it gives CASSYRGTANSPLHF.

The chain combines TRBV24-1 with TRBJ2-7; 12 bases are shared with TRBD1. V lost 0 bases and J lost 4; bases outside the gene matches: 9. The CDR3 covers 18 residues. The germline CDR1 and CDR2 sequences are KGHDR and SFDVKD. CDR3 sequence reads: CATSDLQGDRGQAYEQYF. CDR3 DNA: TGTGCCACCAGTGATTTGCAGGGGGACAGGGGGCAGGCGTACGAGCAGTACTTC.

V usage is TRBV2 and J usage is TRBJ1-2; 9 bases match TRBD1. Looked up from germline, CDR1 is SNHLY and CDR2 is FYNNEI. This CDR3 comprises 14 residues. Trimming took 6 bases from V and 7 from J; bases not matched to a gene: 9. CDR3 DNA: TGTGCCAGCAGGGCCGGGACAGGGTCTTTTGGCTACACCTTC. Amino acid sequence: CASRAGTGSFGYTF.

The rearrangement links TRBV24-1 to TRBJ2-6, with a weak D call TRBD2 (5 bases). V lost 3 bases and J lost 0, with 17 bases in between. CDR1 is KGHDR, CDR2 SFDVKD, per germline. This CDR3 is 19 amino acids long. CDR3 nucleotide sequence: TGTGCCACCAGTGATGGTAACCGGGGTGCGGCCTCTGGGGCCAACGTCCTGACTTTC. Translating gives CATSDGNRGAASGANVLTF.

The chain couples TRBV5-1 to TRBJ2-3; a possible D gene is TRBD2 (7 bases). The germline V gene has CDR1 SGHRS and CDR2 YFSETQ. The CDR3 is made up of 15 amino acids. The germline V and J ends were trimmed by 1 base and 4 bases, with 13 bases remaining between them. CDR3 in amino acids: CASSLMGGGADTQYF. The CDR3, as DNA: TGCGCCAGCAGCTTGATGGGGGGGGGCGCAGATACGCAGTATTTT.

This clone appeared once. V is TRBV10-3 and J is TRBJ1-6; TRBD1 matches at 7 bases. This CDR3 has 15 amino acids. After removal of 1 base from V and 7 bases from J, the junction contained 4 bases not matched to a gene. CDR1 is ENHRY and CDR2 is SYGVKD in the germline V gene. In nucleotides, the CDR3 is TGTGCCATCAGTGAGTACGGGACAGAAAATTCACCCCTCCACTTT. The encoded protein is CAISEYGTENSPLHF.

This clone was seen just once. The chain combines TRBV20-1 with TRBJ2-3; 8 bases agree with TRBD2. The ends lost 3 bases at V and 2 bases at J; junction bases unmatched: 7. CDR3 length: 15 residues. Germline assignment: CDR1 DFQATT and CDR2 SNEGSKA (reference sequence). The CDR3 region is CSASGGGRNTDTQYF. The CDR3 DNA follows: TGCAGTGCTAGTGGCGGGGGGCGCAACACAGATACGCAGTATTTT.

This clone has just a few counts. The chain combines TRBV15 with TRBJ2-7; 9 nucleotides match TRBD1. There are 14 residues in the CDR3. The V and J ends lost 5 bases and 6 bases, in that order; junction bases with no gene match: 8. Germline CDR1 and CDR2: LNHNV and YYDKDF (reference sequence). The CDR3 region is CATSPRDRVAEQYF. CDR3 coding DNA: TGTGCCACCAGCCCCCGGGACAGGGTTGCCGAGCAGTACTTC. The entire variable domain, with the rest obtained from reference TRBV15 and TRBJ2-7, is as follows: DAMVIQNPRYQVTQFGKPVTLSCSQTLNHNVMYWYQQKSSQAPKLLFHYYDKDFNNEADTPDNFQSRRPNTSFCFLDIRSPGLGDTAMYLCATSPRDRVAEQYFGPGTRLTVT.

This chain uses TRBV7-9 with TRBJ1-1; D gene ambiguous. The CDR3 loop spans 14 amino acids. The germline V and J ends were trimmed by 1 base and 4 bases, with 10 bases remaining between them. Germline loops: CDR1 SEHNR, CDR2 FQNEAQ (reference sequence). In DNA form, the CDR3 reads TGTGCCAGCAGCTTAGAACCCATCGGCACTGAAGCTTTCTTT. It yields the protein CASSLEPIGTEAFF.

The chain combines TRBV25-1 with TRBJ2-5; TRBD1 might be the D (6 bases). The CDR3 runs to 14 residues. Germline V gene lookup returns CDR1 MGHDK and CDR2 SYGVNS. Trimming cost V 3 bases and J 5 bases, with 13 bases left between them. Here the CDR3 reads CASSDGLTGETQYF. Here the CDR3 DNA reads TGTGCCAGCAGTGACGGACTCACAGGGGAGACCCAGTACTTC.

The chain links TRBV6-2 or TRBV6-3 to TRBJ1-5; 10 bases match TRBD1. With 5 bases clipped from V and 6 bases from J, the junction kept 7 bases outside the gene matches. CDR1 MNHEY and CDR2 SVGEGT come from the germline V gene. There are 15 residues in the CDR3. The CDR3 region is CASSPDRGNSQPQHF. The CDR3, as DNA: TGTGCCAGCAGTCCGGACAGGGGGAATAGTCAGCCCCAGCATTTT.

This sequence joins TRBV2 and TRBJ2-1, with 8 bases lining up with TRBD2. V lost 8 bases to trimming and J lost 6 bases; unmatched junction nucleotides: 9. The CDR3 is made up of 14 amino acids. The germline gives CDR1 SNHLY, CDR2 FYNNEI. CDR3 in DNA: TGTGCCAGCTACGGGACTAGTGTTGTCAATGAGCAGTTCTTC. Protein sequence: CASYGTSVVNEQFF.

The chain links TRBV10-3 to TRBJ1-4; D gene uncertain. Germline V lookup: CDR1 ENHRY, CDR2 SYGVKD. V gave up 2 bases and J gave up 8 bases, with 6 bases separating them. The CDR3 has 12 amino acids. The CDR3 here is CAISEVEEKLFF. CDR3 sequence (DNA): TGTGCCATCAGTGAGGTGGAGGAAAAACTGTTTTTT.

This clone was recorded once. The chain couples TRBV5-1 to TRBJ2-5, with TRBD1 matching 7 bases. CDR3 length: 13 residues. Germline-derived CDR1 and CDR2 are SGHRS and YFSETQ. The V segment lost 4 bases and the J segment 2 bases; nucleotides outside the gene matches: 2. The CDR3 DNA sequence: TGCGCCAGCAGCGGGACAGTTCAAGAGACCCAGTACTTC. Translated, it gives CASSGTVQETQYF.

The chain combines TRBV5-1 with TRBJ2-7; TRBD2 matches at 16 bases. Germline CDR1 reads SGHRS; CDR2 reads YFSETQ. The trim removed 4 bases at V and 0 bases at J, leaving 10 bases unmatched. This CDR3 spans 19 amino acids. CDR3 sequence reads: CASSPWGLAGGRNSYEQYF. The CDR3 nucleotides read TGCGCCAGCAGCCCTTGGGGACTAGCGGGAGGGCGTAACTCCTACGAGCAGTACTTC.

V and J are TRBV2 and TRBJ1-5; D ambiguous. Germline V gene sequence: CDR1 SNHLY, CDR2 FYNNEI. CDR3 size: 15 residues. Trimming stripped 5 bases from V and 0 bases from J, with 11 bases between. The CDR3: CASSTTEYSNQPQHF. The DNA of the CDR3 is TGTGCCAGCAGTACGACGGAGTATAGCAATCAGCCCCAGCATTTT. The full variable domain, its missing parts supplied by reference TRBV2 and TRBJ1-5, is EPEVTQTPSHQVTQMGQEVILRCVPISNHLYFYWYRQILGQKVEFLVSFYNNEISEKSEIFDDQFSVERPDGSNFTLKIRSTKLEDSAMYFCASSTTEYSNQPQHFGDGTRLSIL.

This sequence joins TRBV7-2 and TRBJ1-4; 8 nucleotides align to TRBD1. Germline lookup yields CDR1 SGHTA and CDR2 FQGNSA. The trim removed 5 bases at V and 4 bases at J, leaving 9 bases unmatched. The CDR3 runs to 16 residues. CDR3 DNA sequence: TGTGCCAGCAGCCGCCCCACGACAGGGGTTAATGAAAAACTGTTTTTT. Its protein is CASSRPTTGVNEKLFF.

The chain recombines TRBV5-4 with TRBJ2-7; a possible D gene is TRBD2 (6 bases). V lost 1 base and J lost 1, with 12 bases in between. The CDR3 is 15 amino acids. Germline CDR1 is SGHNT and CDR2 is YYREEE (reference sequence). CDR3 coding DNA: TGTGCCAGCAGCTTGCTCCAGGGAGGTTCCTACGAGCAGTACTTC. Encoded protein: CASSLLQGGSYEQYF.

The chain combines TRBV27 with TRBJ1-1; a weak D match, TRBD1 (5 bases). Germline V gene sequence: CDR1 MNHEY, CDR2 SMNVEV (reference sequence). This CDR3 spans 14 amino acids. V lost 5 bases to trimming and J lost 3 bases, with 13 bases between them. CDR3 in amino acids: CASSTGGTYTEAFF. Here the CDR3 DNA reads TGTGCCAGCAGTACCGGCGGGACCTACACTGAAGCTTTCTTT.

In the case of this clone: Other DNA sequences from this sample encode an identical CDR3 as well. The chain recombines TRBV3-1 (or the pseudogene TRBV3-2) with TRBJ1-2; D gene unclear. The length of the CDR3 is 13 residues. The germline V and J ends were trimmed by 4 bases and 4 bases, with 10 bases remaining between them. In germline, CDR1 is LGHDT, CDR2 YNNKEL (reference sequence). The CDR3 sequence is CASSLEGPYGYTF. In DNA form, the CDR3 reads TGTGCCAGCAGCCTAGAGGGCCCCTATGGCTACACCTTC.